Given below is one T cell receptor (beta chain) in context. Its antigen is not known. The data belong to a study of T cells expressing NK-cell markers. Study details: From sorted CD3+CD56+NKG2C+, CD3+CD56+NKG2C- and CD3+CD56-NKG2C+ T cells came the TCR beta repertoires. Seven HCMV-seropositive donors and one seronegative donor made up the eight sequenced donors. Study conclusions and caveats: A handful of donors likewise had their CD3+CD56-NKG2C+ fraction led by these clonotypes.

The CDR3 has 18 amino acids. The V gene's germline CDR1 is MNHEY and CDR2 SVGAGI. Reanalyzing the 5' RACE reads, TCRdb keeps one entry per CDR3 protein, without DNA. The sample includes around 380,000 distinct CDR3 sequences. The sample taken for sequencing was blood T cells: a sorted CD56 or NKG2C T cell subset, CD4+ or CD8+ T cells, or bulk PBMC T cells (not recorded which). This receptor was taken from a woman aged 45-60 years in good health. The V call is TRBV6-5, the J call TRBJ2-1; lacking DNA, the TRBD2 call made by TCRdb goes unchecked. CDR3 loop: CASSRLAGGPRVLNEQFF.